This T cell receptor (beta chain) was recorded in a study of blood T cell repertoires in COVID-19. In the study overall: From T cells, B-cell-depleted T cells, or PBMCs came the material, which was cDNA or gDNA.

Profiled with immunoSEQ multiplex PCR; TCRdb holds only in-frame clones, not every one. The sample records hundreds of thousands of clones, about 85% being singletons. The length of the CDR3 is 16 residues. Germline-derived CDR1 and CDR2 are LNHDA and SQIVND (reference sequence). The V gene lost 7 bases and the J gene lost 4 bases, with 20 bases spanning the gap. J is TRBJ1-5 and V is TRBV19; tentative D call: TRBD1 (6 bases). The clonotype originates from a woman aged 50 to 60 with active or convalescent COVID-19. Material for sequencing was peripheral blood. The CDR3 nucleotides read TGTGCCAGTACCCCCGGCAGGGGAGTATGGAATCAGCCCCAGCATTTT. This sequence encodes CASTPGRGVWNQPQHF.